These T cell receptor beta chains were read from a single sample in a study of T cell repertoires in cytomegalovirus infection. A single record per CDR3 protein comes from TCRdb applying MiXCR to the reads. The table shows about 320,000 distinct CDR3 sequences, with more than 9% occurring only once. Sequenced material: PBMCs. These receptor sequences come from a human donor in good health (CMV status not recorded). Some clones in this sample may be carry-over from other donors' samples. Each CDR3 is given with its conserved first and last residue. The D gene is left open where the match is weak. Clone size is stated in some rows and not others, as once, few, many or a class when expanded.

many	TRBV7-2	-	TRBJ2-5	CASSPPRPLPSTETQYF	TGTGCCAGCAGCCCGCCAAGACCCCTCCCTAGCACGGAGACCCAGTACTTC
many	TRBV12-3/TRBV12-4	TRBD1	TRBJ1-2	CASSRDRVNYGYTF	TGTGCCAGCAGTCGGGACAGGGTTAACTATGGCTACACCTTC
-	TRBV28	TRBD2	TRBJ2-7	CAIQSGGGRDEQYF	TGTGCCATCCAAAGCGGGGGAGGGAGAGACGAGCAGTACTTC
few	TRBV7-2	-	TRBJ1-3	CASSLGGQIDNTIYF	TGTGCCAGCAGCTTAGGGGGCCAAATCGACAACACCATATATTTT
many	TRBV7-2	TRBD2	TRBJ2-7	CASSLRREGYEQYF	TGTGCCAGCAGCTTAAGGCGGGAGGGATACGAGCAGTACTTC
-	TRBV3-1	-	TRBJ2-5	CASSRDSEETQYF	TGTGCCAGCAGCCGAGACTCCGAAGAGACCCAGTACTTC
-	TRBV12-3/TRBV12-4	-	TRBJ1-1	CASSLVNPEAFF	TGTGCCAGCAGTTTAGTGAATCCCGAAGCTTTCTTT
many	TRBV7-2	TRBD1	TRBJ2-2	CASSFGAGTGVTGELFF	TGTGCCAGCAGCTTTGGGGCCGGGACAGGGGTAACCGGGGAGCTGTTTTTT
-	TRBV29-1	-	TRBJ1-2	CSVRKANYGYTF	TGCAGCGTTCGGAAAGCTAACTATGGCTACACCTTC
-	TRBV18	-	TRBJ2-2	CASSPMTGPTTSGELFF	TGTGCCAGCTCACCAATGACCGGACCTACCACCTCGGGGGAGCTGTTTTTT
many	TRBV7-2	TRBD2	TRBJ2-3	CASSLAGASGGYTQYF	TGTGCCAGCAGCTTAGCGGGGGCTAGCGGGGGGTATACGCAGTATTTT
few	TRBV4-2	TRBD2	TRBJ2-5	CASNNVAGGHGETQYF	TGTGCCAGCAACAATGTGGCGGGGGGGCATGGGGAGACCCAGTACTTC
-	TRBV7-9	-	TRBJ2-2	CASSLRHGASWELFF	TGTGCCAGCAGCTTAAGACACGGCGCTTCGTGGGAGCTGTTTTTT
few	TRBV6-2/TRBV6-3	TRBD2	TRBJ2-2	CASSYLASGHRELFF	TGTGCCAGCAGTTACTTGGCTAGCGGGCACCGGGAGCTGTTTTTT
few	TRBV20-1	-	TRBJ2-7	CSASPSGPSSYEQYF	TGCAGTGCTAGTCCGAGCGGGCCGAGCTCCTACGAGCAGTACTTC
-	TRBV6-2/TRBV6-3	-	TRBJ2-7	CASSSRRPGYEQYF	TGTGCCAGCAGCTCCCGCCGCCCGGGCTACGAGCAGTACTTC
-	TRBV5-1	-	TRBJ1-1	CASSFKTGTMTEEAFF	TGCGCCAGCAGCTTTAAGACCGGGACCATGACCGAAGAAGCTTTCTTT
-	TRBV6-8	TRBD1	TRBJ2-7	CASSYSPGQNYEQYF	TGTGCCAGCAGTTACTCGCCGGGACAGAACTACGAGCAGTACTTC
many	TRBV7-8	-	TRBJ1-1	CASSSKGRGTEAFF	TGTGCCAGCAGCTCCAAGGGCCGGGGGACTGAAGCTTTCTTT
-	TRBV7-9	TRBD1	TRBJ1-1	CASSPGRDRGLPTMKAFF	TGTGCCAGCAGCCCAGGAAGGGACAGGGGGCTCCCTACCATGAAAGCTTTCTTT
few	TRBV20-1	TRBD1	TRBJ2-3	CSAGSLGQGRADTQYF	TGCAGTGCCGGGAGCCTTGGACAGGGGAGAGCAGATACGCAGTATTTT
few	TRBV29-1	TRBD2	TRBJ2-4	CSVEDYGEGAKNIQYF	TGCAGCGTTGAAGATTACGGGGAGGGGGCCAAAAACATTCAGTACTTC
many	TRBV18	-	TRBJ2-1	CASSPGTSFSSYNEQFF	TGTGCCAGCTCACCCGGGACTTCCTTTAGCTCCTACAATGAGCAGTTCTTC
-	TRBV4-3	TRBD1	TRBJ2-1	CASSPGQGTNEQFF	TGCGCCAGCAGCCCCGGACAGGGTACCAATGAGCAGTTCTTC
few	TRBV20-1	-	TRBJ2-1	CSAPIPSSYNEQFF	TGCAGTGCTCCTATTCCTAGCTCCTACAATGAGCAGTTCTTC
few	TRBV20-1	-	TRBJ1-6	CSARELQGRALTHNSPLHF	TGCAGTGCTAGAGAGTTACAGGGACGCGCTCTCACCCATAATTCACCCCTCCACTTT
-	TRBV20-1	TRBD2	TRBJ2-3	CSLAGPTDTQYF	TGCAGCTTAGCGGGACCCACAGATACGCAGTATTTT
many	TRBV7-2	-	TRBJ1-2	CASSSDRLYPPRGYTF	TGTGCCAGCAGTTCGGACCGCCTTTATCCCCCTAGGGGCTACACCTTC
few	TRBV12-3/TRBV12-4	-	TRBJ1-1	CASSPLGGGGRTEAFF	TGTGCCAGCAGTCCTCTTGGGGGCGGCGGGAGAACTGAAGCTTTCTTT